The 12 T cell receptor beta chains listed next were all sequenced from one sample in a study of cytotoxic CD8 clonotypes in ibrutinib-treated CLL. Libraries were prepared by immunoSEQ multiplex PCR; TCRdb keeps only in-frame clonotypes and omits some of them. The sample lists some 81,000 clones, 75% to 85% occurring once. The material was PBMCs, obtained after 12 months of ibrutinib treatment. Receptors originate from a human donor with chronic lymphocytic leukemia.

V is TRBV5-8 and J is TRBJ2-5, with TRBD2 matching 11 bases. This CDR3 spans 16 amino acids. CDR1 is SGHTS and CDR2 is YDEGEE in the germline V gene. Trimming took 4 bases from V and 5 from J; bases not matched to a gene: 10. CDR3 sequence (DNA): TGTGCCAGCAGCCCCCGACTAGCGGGGCCCGGGGAGACCCAGTACTTC. Translating gives CASSPRLAGPGETQYF.

The chain employs TRBV9 and TRBJ2-1, with a tentative D call TRBD2 (5 bases). The CDR3 runs 12 residues. V dropped 2 bases and J dropped 9 bases, with 9 bases sitting between them. Germline CDR1 reads SGDLS; CDR2 reads YYNGEE. The chain's CDR3 is CASSVGVSEQFF. The CDR3 DNA sequence: TGTGCCAGCAGCGTCGGGGTCTCTGAGCAGTTCTTC.

The CDR3 DNA reads as TGTGCCAGCAGCTTGGGTTCCCAGGGGGAGCAGTTCTTC. Translating it yields CASSLGSQGEQFF. The chain links TRBV11-1 to TRBJ2-1, with a tentative D call TRBD1 (6 bases). Trimming pared 3 bases from V and 10 bases from J, leaving 13 bases between. This CDR3 region has 13 residues. In germline, CDR1 is SGHAT, CDR2 FQDESV (reference sequence).

V gene TRBV5-1 combines with J gene TRBJ1-3, with D hard to call. The length of the CDR3 is 15 residues. V lost 1 base and J lost 4, with 12 bases in between. The germline V gene has CDR1 SGHRS and CDR2 YFSETQ. In nucleotides, the CDR3 is TGCGCCAGCAGCTTGACCTGGGTTGCAGGAAACACCATATATTTT. This codes for CASSLTWVAGNTIYF. The variable domain in full, with the rest retrieved from reference TRBV5-1 and TRBJ1-3, is KAGVTQTPRYLIKTRGQQVTLSCSPISGHRSVSWYQQTPGQGLQFLFEYFSETQRNKGNFPGRFSGRQFSNSRSEMNVSTLELGDSALYLCASSLTWVAGNTIYFGEGSWLTVV.

This chain joins TRBV30 and TRBJ1-2; 7 bases are shared with TRBD1. CDR1 and CDR2 from the germline V gene are GTSNPN and SVGIG (reference sequence). After removal of 7 bases from V and 5 bases from J, the junction contained 10 bases not matched to a gene. The CDR3 has 13 residues. The DNA of the CDR3 is TGTGCCTTAGCCCAGGGGGTGGCGTATGGCTACACCTTC. It specifies CALAQGVAYGYTF. Drawing the rest from reference TRBV30 and TRBJ1-2, the complete variable domain is SQTIHQWPATLVQPVGSPLSLECTVEGTSNPNLYWYRQAAGRGLQLLFYSVGIGQISSEVPQNLSASRPQDRQFILSSKKLLLSDSGFYLCALAQGVAYGYTFGSGTRLTVV.

The table lists this clone with a count of one. The V call is TRBV6-5, the J call TRBJ1-6; 7 nucleotides agree with TRBD1. J gave up 5 bases and V 7 bases, and 5 bases lay outside the gene matches. CDR3 length: 14 residues. Germline loops: CDR1 MNHEY, CDR2 SVGAGI. CDR3 sequence: CASMEGQHNSPLHF. CDR3 in DNA: TGTGCCAGCATGGAGGGACAGCATAATTCACCCCTCCACTTT.

The gene calls are TRBV30 and TRBJ1-2, with D possibly matching TRBD1 (6 bases). Germline loops: CDR1 GTSNPN, CDR2 SVGIG (reference sequence). The CDR3 has 12 residues. The V end lost 4 bases, the J end lost 4 bases, and 10 bases lay between the germline ends. CDR3 DNA: TGTGCCTGGACGGGGACATCCTATGGCTACACCTTC. It codes for CAWTGTSYGYTF.

As for this clone: Distinct nucleotide sequences in the sample also encode this CDR3. The rearrangement links TRBV7-3 to TRBJ1-1, with D unclear. The CDR3 runs 13 residues. The germline V gene encodes CDR1 SGHTA and CDR2 FQGTGA. Trimming took 1 base from V and 4 from J, leaving 7 bases between them. This CDR3 is CASSLMGGTEAFF. The CDR3, as DNA: TGTGCCAGCAGCTTAATGGGTGGCACTGAAGCTTTCTTT.

The V gene is TRBV9, the J gene TRBJ2-4; D is possibly TRBD2 (6 bases). Germline V gene data show CDR1 as SGDLS and CDR2 as YYNGEE. The V end was cut by 4 bases, the J end by 6 bases, with 20 bases between. The CDR3 is 16 residues long. CDR3 region: CASSPDGSGIRNIQYF. For the CDR3, the DNA is TGTGCCAGCAGCCCGGACGGGAGCGGCATCAGAAACATTCAGTACTTC.

The chain couples TRBV5-1 to TRBJ2-5; 7 bases are shared with TRBD2. After removal of 1 base from V and 2 bases from J, the junction contained 5 bases not matched to a gene. The V gene's germline CDR1 is SGHRS and CDR2 YFSETQ. This CDR3 spans 15 amino acids. The CDR3 reads CASSLWGGGQETQYF. For the CDR3, the DNA is TGCGCCAGCAGCTTGTGGGGCGGGGGACAAGAGACCCAGTACTTC.

This chain uses TRBV19 with TRBJ1-1, with a tentative D call TRBD1 (5 bases). Deletions cut 4 bases from V and 0 bases from J, with 15 bases between. The CDR3 length is 16 residues. The germline CDR1 and CDR2 sequences are LNHDA and SQIVND (reference sequence). Written as DNA, the CDR3 is TGTGCCAGTAGTAAGGGACGGGGGATTATGAACACTGAAGCTTTCTTT. This gives the protein CASSKGRGIMNTEAFF.

The chain joins TRBV10-3 to TRBJ1-2; no clear D gene. This CDR3 is 10 amino acids long. V lost 5 bases, J lost 6 bases, and 4 bases lay in between. Germline lookup yields CDR1 ENHRY and CDR2 SYGVKD. CDR3 sequence reads: CAISTNGYTF. In DNA form, the CDR3 reads TGTGCCATCAGTACGAATGGCTACACCTTC.